The next 14 T cell receptor beta chains were all read from a single sample in a study of blood T cell repertoires in COVID-19. The assay was immunoSEQ multiplex PCR, and TCRdb's table has in-frame clones only and misses some. This sample yields about 310,000 clones, of which approximately 89% are seen a single time; approximately 8.8% belongs to the top ten. The sample was PBMCs or T cells enriched from blood (not recorded which). The receptors shown here come from a woman aged 40 to 49 who had recovered from COVID-19.

The rearrangement uses TRBV5-4 and TRBJ2-3; no firm D call. This CDR3 has 14 amino acids. Per the germline V gene, CDR1 is SGHNT and CDR2 is YYREEE (reference sequence). V gave up 2 bases and J gave up 2 bases, with 9 bases separating them. CDR3: CASSFRQNTDTQYF. The CDR3 DNA sequence: TGTGCCAGCAGCTTTCGTCAGAACACAGATACGCAGTATTTT.

The chain is built from TRBV11-3 and TRBJ1-3, with TRBD1 as a possible D gene (6 bases). Germline-derived CDR1 and CDR2 are SGHNT and YENEEA. The CDR3 loop spans 12 amino acids. V lost 6 bases to trimming and J lost 9 bases, with 12 bases between them. The CDR3 DNA sequence: TGTGCCAGCAGTAAAACAGGGACCACCATATATTTT. It specifies CASSKTGTTIYF.

The genes are TRBV4-3 and TRBJ2-1; 10 bases match TRBD2. The junction had 7 bases not matched to a gene; V was cut back by 3 bases and J by 8 bases. CDR3 length: 15 amino acids. Germline V lookup: CDR1 LGHNA, CDR2 YSLEER. CDR3 residues: CASSQVSGGSDEQFF. CDR3 DNA sequence: TGCGCCAGCAGCCAGGTTAGCGGGGGGTCGGATGAGCAGTTCTTC.

This chain uses TRBV10-3 with TRBJ1-2, with 8 bases identical to TRBD1. Unmatched junction bases numbered 7, after V lost 2 bases and J lost 5 bases. The germline CDR1 and CDR2 sequences are ENHRY and SYGVKD. The CDR3 contains 15 residues. The CDR3 DNA sequence: TGTGCCATCAGTGAGCCGGACAGGGAAGGGTATGGCTACACCTTC. Translating it yields CAISEPDREGYGYTF.

The chain carries TRBV4-3 and TRBJ1-2; D ambiguous. In germline, CDR1 is LGHNA, CDR2 YSLEER. The CDR3 has 14 residues. The V and J ends lost 0 bases and 7 bases respectively, with 12 bases between them. CDR3 nucleotides: TGCGCCAGCAGCCAAGAGCGAGCCATTGCTGGCTACACCTTC. This translates into CASSQERAIAGYTF.

In DNA form, the CDR3 reads TGTGCCAGCAGCCAAGGTGGGGCTGCTGAAAAACTGTTTTTT. This sequence encodes CASSQGGAAEKLFF. The rearrangement joins TRBV7-9 to TRBJ1-4; the D gene is possibly TRBD1 (5 bases). Germline lookup yields CDR1 SEHNR and CDR2 FQNEAQ (reference sequence). This CDR3 spans 14 amino acids. Deletions cut 5 bases from V and 7 bases from J, with 14 bases between. Full variable domain (missing parts from reference TRBV7-9 and TRBJ1-4): DTGVSQNPRHKITKRGQNVTFRCDPISEHNRLYWYRQTLGQGPEFLTYFQNEAQLEKSRLLSDRFSAERPKGSFSTLEIQRTEQGDSAMYLCASSQGGAAEKLFFGSGTQLSVL.

The rearrangement links TRBV7-9 to TRBJ1-4; 7 bases match TRBD1. The CDR3 runs 14 residues. The trim removed 7 bases at V and 8 bases at J, leaving 10 bases unmatched. Germline V lookup: CDR1 SEHNR, CDR2 FQNEAQ (reference sequence). In DNA form, the CDR3 reads TGTGCCAGCAACCTGGGGACAGTAAACGAAAAACTGTTTTTT. Translating it yields CASNLGTVNEKLFF.

On this clone: Other DNA sequences in this specimen translate into the identical CDR3. The J gene is TRBJ2-7, the V gene TRBV7-2; tentative D call: TRBD2 (6 bases). The germline gives CDR1 SGHTA, CDR2 FQGNSA. The V and J ends lost 3 bases and 2 bases respectively, with 11 bases between them. CDR3 length equals 14 residues. CDR3 sequence reads: CASSFGGTAYEQYF. For the CDR3, the DNA is TGTGCCAGCAGCTTTGGCGGGACTGCCTACGAGCAGTACTTC. Drawing the rest from reference TRBV7-2 and TRBJ2-7, the complete variable domain is GAGVSQSPSNKVTEKGKDVELRCDPISGHTALYWYRQSLGQGLEFLIYFQGNSAPDKSGLPSDRFSAERTGGSVSTLTIQRTQQEDSAVYLCASSFGGTAYEQYFGPGTRLTVT.

V and J are TRBV30 and TRBJ1-2; the D gene is possibly TRBD1 (6 bases). This CDR3 region has 16 residues. Germline CDR1 is GTSNPN and CDR2 is SVGIG (reference sequence). V was shortened by 2 bases and J by 4 bases, with 20 bases between the two germline ends. Here the CDR3 reads CAWSPGGGRGLYGYTF. The CDR3 DNA reads as TGTGCCTGGAGTCCTGGCGGGGGGCGCGGTCTCTATGGCTACACCTTC.

The chain carries TRBV7-9 and TRBJ2-1, with 7 bases identical to TRBD1. V was clipped by 6 bases and J by 3 bases; unmatched bases: 8. The germline gives CDR1 SEHNR, CDR2 FQNEAQ (reference sequence). The CDR3 is 15 amino acids. CDR3 in DNA: TGTGCCAGCAGAGGGGACAGCGTGATCTACAATGAGCAGTTCTTC. Its translation is CASRGDSVIYNEQFF.

This clone was recorded only once. This sequence joins TRBV30 and TRBJ1-2; the match to TRBD1 covers 9 bases. The CDR3 is 16 residues long. The germline CDR1 and CDR2 sequences are GTSNPN and SVGIG (reference sequence). V lost 8 bases, J lost 3 bases, and 16 bases stayed unmatched. The CDR3, as DNA: TGTGCCACCGGCAGACATCGGGACAGGGATGACTATGGCTACACCTTC. Translation gives CATGRHRDRDDYGYTF.

This sequence joins TRBV12-3 or TRBV12-4 and TRBJ1-1; a weak D match, TRBD1 (5 bases). Trimming removed 6 bases at V and 7 bases at J, with 9 bases between. This CDR3 contains 11 residues. CDR3 in amino acids: CASRFTGEAFF. The CDR3 coding sequence is TGTGCCAGCAGATTCACAGGTGAAGCTTTCTTT.

CDR3 loop: CASSLDRGYGYTF. The CDR3 coding sequence is TGTGCCAGCAGCTTAGACAGGGGCTATGGCTACACCTTC. This chain links TRBV7-2 with TRBJ1-2; 7 bases line up with TRBD1. CDR1 and CDR2 from the germline V gene are SGHTA and FQGNSA. The CDR3 contains 13 residues. Losses at the gene ends were 1 base for V and 4 bases for J; bases not matched to a gene: 0.

V gene TRBV5-1 combines with J gene TRBJ2-7; 8 bases agree with TRBD1. CDR3 length: 15 amino acids. The V and J ends lost 1 base and 6 bases, in that order; junction bases with no gene match: 9. Per the germline V gene, CDR1 is SGHRS and CDR2 is YFSETQ. In DNA form, the CDR3 reads TGCGCCAGCAGCTTGATCGGGACAGGTGGTTTCGAGCAGTACTTC. Amino acids: CASSLIGTGGFEQYF.